Each of the 26 T cell receptor beta chains below was sequenced from the same sample in a study of blood T cell repertoires in COVID-19. TCRdb keeps only in-frame clones here, not all; method: immunoSEQ multiplex PCR. The sample consists of approximately 260,000 clones, approximately 80% of them appearing once. Source material: peripheral blood. Receptor source: an elderly woman with active or convalescent COVID-19.

DNA of the CDR3: TGTGCCAGCAGCGTATCCGAGGGAGCCTCCGGGGAGCTGTTTTTT. Protein product: CASSVSEGASGELFF. J is TRBJ2-2 and V is TRBV9; the D gene is possibly TRBD2 (5 bases). Trimming took 1 base from V and 6 from J, leaving 13 bases between them. The germline gives CDR1 SGDLS, CDR2 YYNGEE. This CDR3 comprises 15 residues.

Only one count was recorded for this clone. The J gene is TRBJ2-7, the V gene TRBV19; 11 bases line up with TRBD2. The germline CDR1 and CDR2 sequences are LNHDA and SQIVND (reference sequence). This CDR3 has 14 residues. V trimming: 2 bases; J trimming: 6 bases; junction bases outside the gene matches: 3. The CDR3, as DNA: TGTGCCAGTAGTATAATAGGGACTAGCGGCGAGCAGTACTTC. As protein: CASSIIGTSGEQYF.

The chain recombines TRBV7-2 with TRBJ1-2, with TRBD1 as a possible D gene (6 bases). There are 15 residues in the CDR3. The V end was cut by 1 base, the J end by 3 bases, with 12 bases between. Germline V CDR1 and CDR2: SGHTA, FQGNSA. This chain's CDR3 is CASSLVTGTDYGYTF. CDR3 nucleotides: TGTGCCAGCAGCTTAGTCACAGGGACCGACTATGGCTACACCTTC.

The chain links TRBV5-1 to TRBJ2-1, with TRBD2 identical over 10 bases. CDR1 SGHRS and CDR2 YFSETQ come from the germline V gene. This CDR3 is 15 amino acids long. J lost 7 bases, V lost 4 bases, and 8 bases had no gene match. The CDR3 DNA reads as TGCGCCAGCAGCAAGGGTATAGCGGGAGGTAATGAGCAGTTCTTC. Its translation: CASSKGIAGGNEQFF.

V is TRBV20-1 and J is TRBJ2-2; 14 positions agree with TRBD2. CDR3 length: 19 amino acids. J was trimmed by 7 bases and V by 3 bases; bases with no gene match: 16. The germline CDR1 and CDR2 sequences are DFQATT and SNEGSKA (reference sequence). The DNA of the CDR3 is TGCAGTGCTAGTCCTTCACCGGGACTAGCGGGAGTTTACGGCGGGGAGCTGTTTTTT. Its protein product is CSASPSPGLAGVYGGELFF.

The chain is built from TRBV28 and TRBJ2-7; 9 nucleotides align to TRBD1. This CDR3 spans 14 amino acids. Germline V gene sequence: CDR1 MDHEN, CDR2 SYDVKM. The ends lost 7 bases at V and 4 bases at J; junction bases unmatched: 8. The CDR3, as DNA: TGTGCCAGCAAACCCGGGACAGGGATGTACGAGCAGTACTTC. Translating it yields CASKPGTGMYEQYF.

The chain is built from TRBV28 and TRBJ2-5; 7 nucleotides match TRBD2. The CDR3 spans 15 residues. Germline CDR1 is MDHEN and CDR2 is SYDVKM. Trimming at V came to 4 bases and at J to 5 bases, leaving 10 bases not matched to a gene. CDR3 protein: CASSYPGQGGETQYF. The CDR3 region has the DNA TGTGCCAGCAGTTACCCCGGGCAGGGAGGGGAGACCCAGTACTTC.

J is TRBJ1-2 and V is TRBV5-6; 12 positions agree with TRBD1. Per the germline V gene, CDR1 is SGHDT and CDR2 is YYEEEE. The CDR3 length is 15 residues. Trimming took 3 bases from V and 5 from J; bases not matched to a gene: 5. The CDR3 nucleotides are TGTGCCAGCAGCTGGGGACAGGGGGCTCAGTATGGCTACACCTTC. Amino acids: CASSWGQGAQYGYTF. Looking up the rest from reference TRBV5-6 and TRBJ1-2 gives the full variable domain: DAGVTQSPTHLIKTRGQQVTLRCSPKSGHDTVSWYQQALGQGPQFIFQYYEEEERQRGNFPDRFSGHQFPNYSSELNVNALLLGDSALYLCASSWGQGAQYGYTFGSGTRLTVV.

V is TRBV11-3 and J is TRBJ2-2, with 10 bases lining up with TRBD1. CDR1 and CDR2 (germline): SGHNT, YENEEA. The CDR3 covers 15 residues. Trimming removed 5 bases from V and 5 bases from J; junction bases left unmatched: 5. For the CDR3, the DNA is TGTGCCAGCAGCCACGACAGGGGGCGGACCGGGGAGCTGTTTTTT. It encodes CASSHDRGRTGELFF.

The V call is TRBV4-1, the J call TRBJ1-6; D possibly corresponds to TRBD1 (5 bases). This CDR3 is 16 amino acids long. The germline gives CDR1 MGHRA, CDR2 YSYEKL. V was pared by 1 base and J by 7 bases, with 14 bases between. The CDR3 spells CASSQVSGVRNSPLHF. DNA of the CDR3: TGCGCCAGCAGCCAAGTTTCGGGGGTCCGGAATTCACCCCTCCACTTT.

This sequence joins TRBV7-9 and TRBJ2-7; possibly TRBD1 for D (6 bases). From germline, CDR1 is SEHNR and CDR2 FQNEAQ (reference sequence). This CDR3 is built from 14 residues. V was trimmed by 3 bases and J by 6 bases, leaving 15 bases between them. Written as DNA, the CDR3 is TGTGCCAGCAGCTTTCCGACAGGTGCGAGCGAGCAGTACTTC. This encodes CASSFPTGASEQYF.

This rearrangement joins TRBV10-3 to TRBJ2-3; 9 bases are a match to TRBD2. J gave up 2 bases and V 10 bases, and 4 bases lay outside the gene matches. CDR3 length: 13 amino acids. Germline CDR1 and CDR2: ENHRY and SYGVKD. The CDR3 protein is CATRGGVTDTQYF. As DNA, the CDR3 is TGTGCCACCCGCGGGGGGGTCACAGATACGCAGTATTTT.

By share, this clone counts as medium-sized (0.01 to 0.1%). V usage is TRBV19 and J usage is TRBJ2-2, with 12 nucleotides matching TRBD2. With V trimmed by 5 bases and J by 1 base, 2 bases remained unmatched. Germline assignment: CDR1 LNHDA and CDR2 SQIVND (reference sequence). The CDR3 runs to 16 residues. The CDR3 loop is CASSQTSGRNTGELFF. The CDR3 DNA is TGTGCCAGTAGTCAGACTAGCGGGAGGAACACCGGGGAGCTGTTTTTT.

The V call is TRBV18, the J call TRBJ2-7, with D perhaps matching TRBD2 (5 bases). Trimming removed 3 bases at V and 1 base at J, with 7 bases between. The CDR3 is made up of 13 amino acids. Germline lookup yields CDR1 KGHSH and CDR2 LQKENI. CDR3 in amino acids: CASSPGSSYEQYF. CDR3 coding DNA: TGTGCCAGCTCACCGGGGAGTTCCTACGAGCAGTACTTC.

The chain is built from TRBV19 and TRBJ1-2; 7 bases line up with TRBD1. The CDR3 is 17 residues long. V lost 7 bases and J lost 2; bases outside the gene matches: 16. The V gene's germline CDR1 is LNHDA and CDR2 SQIVND (reference sequence). The CDR3 DNA reads as TGTGCCAGTACCCCCAGGAGGGACAGCCCTAGGAACTATGGCTACACCTTC. Translated: CASTPRRDSPRNYGYTF.

The chain joins TRBV5-8 to TRBJ2-5; tentative D call: TRBD2 (5 bases). V was trimmed by 2 bases and J by 2 bases, leaving 10 bases between them. The CDR3 is 14 residues long. Germline V gene sequence: CDR1 SGHTS, CDR2 YDEGEE. This CDR3 is CASSLVARQETQYF. As DNA, the CDR3 is TGTGCCAGCAGCTTAGTAGCGAGACAAGAGACCCAGTACTTC.

The rearrangement joins TRBV2 to TRBJ2-7; the match to TRBD1 covers 7 bases. After removal of 6 bases from V and 2 bases from J, the junction contained 10 bases not matched to a gene. Germline loops: CDR1 SNHLY, CDR2 FYNNEI. This CDR3 comprises 15 residues. The CDR3 nucleotides are TGTGCCAGCAGAGATACAGGGGAATCTACCTACGAGCAGTACTTC. It translates to CASRDTGESTYEQYF.

The J gene is TRBJ1-1, the V gene TRBV6-5, with 11 bases fitting TRBD1. The CDR3 is 15 amino acids. Trimming removed 6 bases from V and 1 base from J; junction bases left unmatched: 4. From germline, CDR1 is MNHEY and CDR2 SVGAGI. The CDR3 nucleotides are TGTGCCAGCAGGGGGACAGGGGGGAGGAACACTGAAGCTTTCTTT. It yields the protein CASRGTGGRNTEAFF.

The rearrangement uses TRBV14 and TRBJ2-7; maybe TRBD2 (5 bases). Trimming removed 0 bases from V and 6 bases from J, with 9 bases in between. Germline V CDR1 and CDR2: SGHDN, FVKESK. The CDR3 consists of 13 residues. The CDR3: CASSQDPRAEQYF. As DNA, the CDR3 is TGTGCCAGCAGCCAAGATCCGAGGGCCGAGCAGTACTTC.

The CDR3 region has the DNA TGTGCCAGCAGTCGGACTAGCGGGAGACACGAGCAGTACTTC. As protein: CASSRTSGRHEQYF. The chain recombines TRBV6-5 with TRBJ2-7, with TRBD2 matching over 13 bases. Trimming at V came to 5 bases and at J to 5 bases, leaving 3 bases not matched to a gene. The CDR3 is made up of 14 amino acids. Germline CDR1 and CDR2: MNHEY and SVGAGI.

This clone was seen more than once but under ten times. The V and J genes are TRBV7-2 and TRBJ1-4, with 10 bases that match TRBD1. Germline CDR1 reads SGHTA; CDR2 reads FQGNSA. The ends lost 5 bases at V and 8 bases at J; junction bases unmatched: 8. This CDR3 is 15 amino acids long. The CDR3 bases are TGTGCCAGCAGCCAATGGGACAGGGGCGGAGAAAAACTGTTTTTT. It encodes CASSQWDRGGEKLFF.

This rearrangement joins TRBV6-6 to TRBJ1-2; 7 nucleotides line up with TRBD1. This CDR3 has 15 amino acids. Germline assignment: CDR1 MNHNY and CDR2 SVGAGI (reference sequence). V lost 6 bases and J lost 6; bases outside the gene matches: 13. CDR3 in amino acids: CASSDFDRASDGYTF. For the CDR3, the DNA is TGTGCCAGCAGCGACTTCGACAGGGCTTCGGATGGCTACACCTTC.

This chain connects TRBV5-1 to TRBJ1-2; D is possibly TRBD1 (5 bases). The CDR3 has 14 amino acids. The germline gives CDR1 SGHRS, CDR2 YFSETQ. Trimming removed 3 bases at V and 6 bases at J, with 15 bases between. The CDR3 DNA follows: TGCGCCAGCAGCTGGGGTCAGGGAAACCATGGCTACACCTTC. Translated: CASSWGQGNHGYTF.

The DNA for the CDR3 is TGTGCCAGCAGCTTAATGGGCACAGGGGTTGAGCAGTACTTC. Protein sequence: CASSLMGTGVEQYF. This sequence joins TRBV7-9 and TRBJ2-7; 7 positions agree with TRBD1. V trimming: 2 bases; J trimming: 7 bases; junction bases outside the gene matches: 8. CDR3 length: 14 residues. Germline CDR1 is SEHNR and CDR2 is FQNEAQ (reference sequence).

CDR3 region: CASSPFRDSNYEQYF. CDR3 nucleotide sequence: TGTGCCAGCTCACCCTTTAGGGACAGCAACTACGAGCAGTACTTC. This chain connects TRBV18 to TRBJ2-7; 7 bases line up with TRBD1. Trimming cost V 3 bases and J 3 bases; bases outside gene matches: 8. The CDR3 covers 15 residues. The germline V gene has CDR1 KGHSH and CDR2 LQKENI.

This sequence joins TRBV6-5 and TRBJ1-4; 8 bases map to TRBD1. This CDR3 has 15 amino acids. The J segment lost 3 bases and the V segment lost 6 bases, leaving 6 bases of the junction unmatched. Per germline, CDR1 MNHEY and CDR2 SVGAGI. In nucleotides, the CDR3 is TGTGCCAGCAGAAACACAGGGGGGCCTAATGAAAAACTGTTTTTT. It yields the protein CASRNTGGPNEKLFF.